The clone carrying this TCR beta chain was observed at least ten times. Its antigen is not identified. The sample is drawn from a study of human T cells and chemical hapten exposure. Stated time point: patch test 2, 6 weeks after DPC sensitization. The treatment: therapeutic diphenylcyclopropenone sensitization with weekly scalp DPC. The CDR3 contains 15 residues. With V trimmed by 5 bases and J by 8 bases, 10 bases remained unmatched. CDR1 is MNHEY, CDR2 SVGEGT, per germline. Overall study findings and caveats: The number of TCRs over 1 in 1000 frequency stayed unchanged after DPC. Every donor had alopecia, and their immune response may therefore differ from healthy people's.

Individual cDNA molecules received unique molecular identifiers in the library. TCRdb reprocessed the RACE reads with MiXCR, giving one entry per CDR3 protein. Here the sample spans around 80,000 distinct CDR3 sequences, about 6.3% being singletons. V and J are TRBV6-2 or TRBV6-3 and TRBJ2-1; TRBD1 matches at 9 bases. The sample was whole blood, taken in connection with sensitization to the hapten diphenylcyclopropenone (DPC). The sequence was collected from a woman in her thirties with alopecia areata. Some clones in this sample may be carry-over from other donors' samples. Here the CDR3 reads CASSNRDRDMDEQFF. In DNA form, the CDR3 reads TGTGCCAGCAGTAACCGGGACAGGGATATGGATGAGCAGTTCTTC.